This paragraph covers one T cell receptor (beta chain) sequence. Its target antigen remains unknown. No base quality information exists; no much larger clone differs at one position. This entry is derived from a study of cytomegalovirus exposure and HLA in healthy donors (TCRdb year 2017). Turning to the overall study: An earlier analysis of about 560 of the donors reported 276 Gb of sequence data and about 120 million unique TCR beta sequences obtained from about 180 million T cells. Using immunosequencing, the study profiled T cell repertoires from roughly 650 subjects and related those repertoires to cytomegalovirus serostatus. Besides the first cohort of 666 subjects, a separate validation cohort made up of over a hundred different subjects was used. The aim of the study was to test whether cataloging public T cell receptors could identify signatures of past pathogen exposure. An early release covering more than 500 HLA-typed donors comprised 300 to 350 gigabases of sequencing data and roughly 85 million unique TCR sequences. Of the roughly 400 genotyped donors, 80% to 90% were placed in the genetic ancestry cluster associated with self-reported Caucasian donors. The study combined high-throughput TCR immunosequencing, statistical association of individual TCRs with disease status, and machine learning to predict cytomegalovirus infection status. To decide whether each TCR beta V gene segment behaved as functional or pseudogenic, an earlier analysis of some 600 of the donors relied on high-throughput TCR beta sequencing. HLA typing covered class I and class II loci at four-digit resolution. All discovery cohort repertoires had been generated using a single sequencing platform. A later analysis re-examined previously published TCR beta repertoires from about 670 donors and added high-resolution HLA genotyping to investigate patterns of TCR occurrence. Genome-wide SNP genotypes for about 60% of the roughly 670 donors were used in a later genetic analysis, which treated that subset as a discovery cohort. Among around 400 genotyped donors of the cohort, an average of around 250,000 unique TCR beta nucleotide sequences was sequenced per donor, of which approximately 18% were non-productive. Four to six DR-DQ haplotypes were handled as single units for association and clustering, since linkage in the cohort was strong. Typing coverage varied by locus: about 620-630 donors for A, B, C, DRB1 and DQB1; approximately 520 for DQA1; about 600 for DPA1; more than 450 for DPB1. The later analysis used no new phenotypic data to find candidate immune exposures, relying instead on TCR beta sequences and their occurrence across donors. Donor age, sex, ethnicity and CMV serostatus were collected together with the repertoire data. The paper's findings and limits, for the study overall: A later genetic analysis reported fewer N-insertions in productive TCRs among donors in an Asian-associated ancestry cluster than the roughly 620-donor mean. Because counts were too low, more than 15 rarely observed V segments, including chromosome 9 orphons, were left out of the earlier analysis of approximately 580 of the donors. According to the authors, the approach could potentially be generalized to other disease states and immunological phenotypes. A later analysis found that HLA-associated TCR beta chains were more clonally expanded and had lower generation probabilities than equally common non-associated chains. A later genetic analysis associated a missense DCLRE1C variant with V-gene and J-gene trimming of TCR beta chains, and an independent cohort replicated the association. Linkage disequilibrium might explain the correlated functional status among segregating V segments, but an unknown experimental factor could not be excluded. Because some donors lacked HLA typing at each locus, the association tests relied only on the typed subset. Because the 87-base-pair reads could not distinguish some IMGT-functional V segments, including TRBV6-2 and TRBV6-3, those segments were excluded. Cytomegalovirus status was reported to be diagnosed by the classifier with high specificity and sensitivity in both the original and validation cohorts. The only immune exposure information available for the cohort was CMV serostatus. Most TCR sequences were seen in very few donors, while some public TCRs were found in many individuals. In vitro tests confirmed that three of the cytomegalovirus-associated TCR beta chains recognize cytomegalovirus antigens. This cohort had only TCR beta chains sequenced, and the lack of alpha or paired-chain data limited which features could be detected. In the study, 164 TCR beta chains were listed as associated with cytomegalovirus. The presence/absence analyses assumed that sequencing depth was roughly uniform across donors, and that assumption may not be true. A further reported finding was that TCR beta sequences accurately predicted the HLA-A and HLA-B alleles for most subjects in the first cohort. According to a later analysis, parvovirus B19, influenza, CMV and Epstein-Barr virus appeared linked to several top co-occurrence clusters. An earlier analysis of 587 of the donors showed that most TCR beta V segments appeared in productive rearrangements either about 90% or about 30% of the time, which broadly matched IMGT annotations. A cluster of highly shared sequence variants was judged likely to represent a technical artifact of the sequencing pipeline. Assigning TCR associations to individual alleles was difficult when HLA alleles, especially DR and DQ, strongly co-occurred. According to a later analysis, most CMV-associated TCR beta chains appeared to be HLA-restricted, and the HLA associations seemed to be driven largely by CMV exposure. In a later analysis, TCR association rates were found to vary across HLA loci, with the most associated TCRs seen for DRB1 alleles and the fewest for HLA-C alleles. A later analysis associated 17,000 or so TCR beta sequences with specific HLA alleles at a false discovery rate of 0.05.

Preparation of the library involved the immunoSEQ multiplex PCR assay. A mixture of 60 forward primers for TCR Vbeta segments and 13 reverse primers for TCR Jbeta segments was used in the multiplex PCR. The CDR3 region of rearranged TCR beta genes was amplified from genomic DNA by a multiplex PCR assay. Amplified TCR beta libraries were sequenced as 87-base-pair reads on the Illumina HiSeq System. In the authors' own workflow: In a later analysis, 80 million or so unique TCR beta chains were counted across the approximately 640 repertoires, and roughly 10 million of these chains were shared by at least two donors. Raw reads were error-corrected and collapsed into unique sequences by a nearest-neighbor algorithm in which closely related sequences were merged to remove PCR and sequencing errors. To assign V, D and J gene segments, CDR3 sequences were aligned to IMGT reference sequences. Each retained sequence needed at least a six-nucleotide match to both a V gene segment and a J gene segment. A rearrangement counted as productive if the CDR3 had no stop codons and remained in frame with V and J, and every other rearrangement counted as non-productive. CDR3 was defined according to IMGT convention as the region running from the second conserved V-encoded cysteine to the conserved J-encoded phenylalanine. Sequences without an unambiguous match to a single V gene segment were excluded from the earlier analysis of several hundred of the donors. In an earlier analysis of a few hundred of the donors, V segments were called functional above 56.7% productive rearrangements and were called segregating when the between-donor standard deviation exceeded 5%. To diagnose cytomegalovirus status from the catalog of TCR beta chain sequences, a statistical classification framework was built. In a later analysis, V and J genes were assigned by comparing TCR nucleotide sequences against IMGT/GENE-DB human TR gene sequences. Using the TCRdist pipeline, a later analysis assigned CDR3 sequences along with most-parsimonious VDJ recombination scenarios. In a later analysis, every TCR beta chain was defined by the combination of its CDR3 amino acid sequence and its V-gene family, and reads without a unique V-gene family were dropped. As a way to deal with suspected cross-contamination and a sequencing artifact, a later analysis dropped 450 to 600 nucleotide sequences that were highly shared and had low generation probability. A later analysis calculated a clonal expansion index for each public chain from normalized within-repertoire ranks of inferred template counts. Generation probabilities in a later analysis came from a VDJ recombination model fitted to out-of-frame rearrangements, and those results were checked against IGoR. A later analysis scored TCR-TCR, TCR-HLA and TCR-CMV co-occurrence with hypergeometric tests, applying a repertoire-size bias correction to TCR pairs. To estimate false discovery rates, a later analysis permuted the HLA or CMV assignments 20 times. In a later analysis, co-occurring TCRs were grouped with DBSCAN, and TCRdist sequence similarity was added when clustering was performed within HLA-allele-positive subsets. Co-occurrence clustering excluded repertoires with fewer than 30,000 or more than 120,000 public chains, plus five with anomalous nucleotide sharing. TCRdb provides this immuneACCESS table in a form limited to in-frame rearrangements. Some clones are lacking; in checked studies, under half of them reflect an unresolved V gene, and why the rest are absent is not known. Clone size and the V and J calls come from that table; the DNA yielded D and trimming. Recorded for this sample are some 140,000 clones; around four fifths of them occurred a single time. Of the sample, roughly 7.7% is held by the ten largest clones.

CDR1 and CDR2 (GTSNPN, SVGIG) derive from the germline V gene (reference sequence). Counted from cysteine to phenylalanine, this CDR3 has 14 amino acids. The CDR3 DNA has 42 bases and is translated from base 1. Here V drops 0 bases and J drops 4 bases, and the junction holds 6 bases not matched to any gene. In total, just over 650 healthy bone marrow donors made up the cohort. Cohort members were all nominally healthy when sampled, although unrecorded immune exposures were likely present. The donor was CMV seropositive and belonged to the group of 250 to 300 seropositive cohort members. A peripheral blood sample was provided by each donor, and peripheral blood mononuclear cells were used for TCR beta sequencing. Genomic DNA was extracted from the blood cell samples with the Qiagen DNeasy Blood Extraction Kit.

In this chain, TRBV30 is recombined with TRBJ2-7, and TRBD1 matches 7 of the central bases. The clonotype was recovered from a woman aged 45 to 65 in good health and CMV-seropositive. The sample consisted of PBMCs. The base sequence is TGTGCCTGGAGTGTAAAGGGGGCTGTTTACGAGCAGTACTTC. Its protein is CAWSVKGAVYEQYF.